Below, one TCR beta chain is given with its context. Its recognized antigen is unknown. No much larger clonotype is one base removed from it; base qualities were not supplied. Adjacent normal breast tissue was collected about 1.9-4 cm away from the tumor, rinsed in PBS and stored in prechilled RNAlater. Normal breast tissue often required about 100-310 mg of tissue for sufficient DNA because of high lipid content and low cell density. The study profiled bulk TCR beta-chain repertoires in matched peripheral blood, tumor and adjacent normal breast tissue taken from over 15 patients with early-stage breast cancer. The Qiagen AllPrep DNA/RNA Mini kit was used to extract genomic DNA. This sample stems from a study of early stage breast cancer tumors (dated 2017 in TCRdb). For the study in its entirety: Of the roughly 17 invasive breast tumors, about a dozen were found to be estrogen receptor-positive, progesterone receptor-positive and HER2-negative. The samples as a whole yielded approximately 2,800,000 detected templates, corresponding to about a million unique clonotypes. On average, each sample had about 9.9-fold read coverage. About 65% of the 12 ER+/PR+/HER2- tumors were invasive ductal carcinomas, while the other four were invasive lobular carcinomas. Broad study findings and their caveats: Enriched TCRB sequences shared across patients were found to be mostly commonly generated sequences that were unlikely to play an important role in the tumor microenvironment. Chain pairing and functional markers such as CD4, CD8 and FOXP3 were not captured by bulk genomic DNA sequencing of unsorted cells. Repertoires from blood resembled normal breast more closely than tumor, and using blood as a reference for each tissue separated tumor from normal in about 85% of the 16 patients. Tumors showed about 2.5-fold higher T cell density and higher clonality than adjacent normal breast tissue. Analysis by tumor subtype was prevented by the small cohort size.

Each sample was amplified in two independent genomic DNA replicates, using about 0.52 ug for blood and around 1.5 ug for tumor or normal breast. Following the manufacturer's instructions, the ImmunoSeq Intro kit was used to carry out TCRB sequencing on genomic DNA. Multiplex PCR ran 30 to 40 cycles with proprietary primers and spike-in control sequences for absolute quantification. Single-end 150-bp reads were used to sequence an 87-bp fragment spanning the CDR3 and the flanking V and J genes. Each lane of an Illumina MiSeq running version 3.0 chemistry carried seven multiplexed samples, with two replicates apiece. On the study's bioinformatics: Raw data were processed by the vendor's proprietary pipeline, with both replicates merged into one result per sample. Productive rearrangements sharing the V-gene family, CDR3 amino acid sequence and J-gene segment were defined as clonotypes. Clonality was calculated as 1 minus the normalized Shannon entropy (Pielou evenness) of TCRB abundances. To estimate T cell density, the total number of templates was divided by the number of input cells, which was inferred from the amount of DNA input. Recon, run with its default parameters, was used to estimate overall repertoire diversity and clonality. Clonotypes with over 0.1% abundance in tumor and at least 32-fold higher abundance in tumor than in normal breast were defined as tumor-enriched. Sourced from immuneACCESS, this table was stored by TCRdb with only in-frame sequences that have V and J called. A share of the clones is absent; for the studies checked, an unresolved V gene accounts for under half, and the remainder has no known explanation. The V and J calls and clone size come from that table; D and trimming were worked out from the DNA. The sample table contains more than 8,500 clones; only one count was recorded for around 81% of them. About 9% of the sample lies in the top ten.

Trimming removed 0 bases from V and 1 base from J, leaving 9 bases between the germline ends. The CDR3 spans 15 residues, from the cysteine through the phenylalanine. The retained sequence is limited to the CDR3, 45 bases, with the frame set at the first base. CDR1 SGHNT and CDR2 YENEEA are derived from the germline V gene. The source is a person aged 40-50 years with breast cancer. The chain links TRBV11-3 with TRBJ1-1; matching of 5 bases hints at TRBD1 as the D gene. Sequencing was done on a sample of normal breast tissue next to the tumor. The base sequence is TGTGCCAGCAGCTTAGATGCCAGGGAGAACACTGAAGCTTTCTTT. This translates into CASSLDARENTEAFF.